Sequencing of this T cell receptor (beta chain) was carried out in a study of cytomegalovirus exposure and HLA in healthy donors. Study-wide findings and caveats: Earlier analysis found most TCR beta V segments productive about 90% or about 30% of the time. Sequences of the TCR beta chain were said to predict the HLA-A and HLA-B alleles of most subjects accurately. It was taken for granted in presence/absence analyses that sequencing depth across donors was roughly uniform. Rare TCR sequences predominated, though certain public TCRs were found in many donors.

Primers included in the PCR were 60 Vbeta and 13 Jbeta primers. Sequenced by immunoSEQ multiplex PCR; TCRdb stores in-frame clones only, minus some. The sample lists just over 85,000 clones, around three quarters occurring once. Germline loops: CDR1 SGHVS, CDR2 FQNEAQ. V was shortened by 5 bases and J by 4 bases, with 15 bases between the two germline ends. The CDR3 length is 15 residues. Note on this clone: Its target is not known.

The material sequenced was PBMCs. The TCR was taken from a middle-aged man in good health and CMV-seronegative. This chain links TRBV7-8 with TRBJ1-5; TRBD1 might be the D (6 bases). CDR3 amino acids: CASSLTGGANQPQHF. In DNA form, the CDR3 reads TGTGCCAGCAGCCTAACGGGGGGGGCGAATCAGCCCCAGCATTTT.